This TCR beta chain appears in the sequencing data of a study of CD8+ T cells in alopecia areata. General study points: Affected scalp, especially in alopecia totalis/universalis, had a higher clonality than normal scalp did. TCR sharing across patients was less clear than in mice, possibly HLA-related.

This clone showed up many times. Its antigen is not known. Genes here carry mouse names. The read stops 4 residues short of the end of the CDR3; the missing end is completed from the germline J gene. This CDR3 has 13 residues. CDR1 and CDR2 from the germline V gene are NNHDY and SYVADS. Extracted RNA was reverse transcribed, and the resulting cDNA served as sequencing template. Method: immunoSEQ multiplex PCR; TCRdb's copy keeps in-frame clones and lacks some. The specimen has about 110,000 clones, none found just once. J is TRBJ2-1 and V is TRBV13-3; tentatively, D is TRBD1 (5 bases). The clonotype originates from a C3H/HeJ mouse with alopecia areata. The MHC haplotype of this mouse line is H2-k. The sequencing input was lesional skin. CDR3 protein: CASSDAGRAEQFF. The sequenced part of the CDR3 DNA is TGTGCCAGCAGTGATGCAGGGAGAGCT.